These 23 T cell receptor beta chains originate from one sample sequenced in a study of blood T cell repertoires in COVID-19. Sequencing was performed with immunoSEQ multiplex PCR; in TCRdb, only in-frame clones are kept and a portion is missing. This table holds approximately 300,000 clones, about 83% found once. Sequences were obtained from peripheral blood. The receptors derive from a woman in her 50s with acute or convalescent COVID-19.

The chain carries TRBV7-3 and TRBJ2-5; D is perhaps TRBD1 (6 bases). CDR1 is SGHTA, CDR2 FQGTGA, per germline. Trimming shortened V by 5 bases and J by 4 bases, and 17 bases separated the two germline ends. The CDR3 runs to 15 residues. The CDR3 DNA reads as TGTGCCAGCAGCCCGACCCAGGGGAATCGAGAGACCCAGTACTTC. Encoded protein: CASSPTQGNRETQYF.

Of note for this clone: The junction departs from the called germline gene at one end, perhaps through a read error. The CDR3 DNA is TGTGCCAGCAGCTTCTCGACTAGCATAGATACGCAGTATTTT. Its protein product is CASSFSTSIDTQYF. The rearrangement links TRBV9 to TRBJ2-3, with 7 bases identical to TRBD2. The CDR3 loop spans 14 amino acids. Germline assignment: CDR1 SGDLS and CDR2 YYNGEE.

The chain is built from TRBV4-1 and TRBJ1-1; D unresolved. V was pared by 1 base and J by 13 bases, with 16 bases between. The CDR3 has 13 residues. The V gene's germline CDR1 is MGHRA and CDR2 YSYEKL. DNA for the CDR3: TGCGCCAGCAGCCAAGTTAAGACTATGGGAGATTTCTTT. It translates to CASSQVKTMGDFF.

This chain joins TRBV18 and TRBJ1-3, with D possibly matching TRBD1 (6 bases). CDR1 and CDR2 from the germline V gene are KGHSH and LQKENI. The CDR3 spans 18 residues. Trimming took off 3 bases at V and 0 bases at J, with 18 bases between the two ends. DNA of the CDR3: TGTGCCAGCTCACCTAGGTTTAACAGGGCGAGCTCTGGAAACACCATATATTTT. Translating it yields CASSPRFNRASSGNTIYF.

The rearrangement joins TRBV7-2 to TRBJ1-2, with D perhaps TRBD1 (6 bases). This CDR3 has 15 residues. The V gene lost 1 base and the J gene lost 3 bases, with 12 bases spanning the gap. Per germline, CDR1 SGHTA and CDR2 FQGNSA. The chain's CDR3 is CASSLGGRGDYGYTF. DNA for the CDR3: TGTGCCAGCAGCTTAGGGGGCAGGGGTGACTATGGCTACACCTTC.

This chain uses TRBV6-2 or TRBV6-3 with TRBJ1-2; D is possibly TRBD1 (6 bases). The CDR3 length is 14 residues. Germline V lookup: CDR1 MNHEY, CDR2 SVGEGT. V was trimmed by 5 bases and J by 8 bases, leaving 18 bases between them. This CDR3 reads CASSQMGAGKGYTF. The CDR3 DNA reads TGTGCCAGCAGTCAGATGGGGGCAGGGAAGGGCTACACCTTC.

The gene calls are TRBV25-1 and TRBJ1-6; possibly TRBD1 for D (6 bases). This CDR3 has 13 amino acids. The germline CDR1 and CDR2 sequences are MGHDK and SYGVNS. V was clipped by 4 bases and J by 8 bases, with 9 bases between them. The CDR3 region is CASSGGLHSPLHF. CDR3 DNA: TGTGCCAGCAGTGGGGGGCTGCATTCACCCCTCCACTTT.

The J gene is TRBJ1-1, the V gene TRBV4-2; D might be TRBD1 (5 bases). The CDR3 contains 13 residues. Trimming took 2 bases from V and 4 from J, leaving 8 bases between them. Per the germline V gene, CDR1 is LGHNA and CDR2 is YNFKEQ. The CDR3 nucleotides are TGTGCCAGCAGCCAAACCCAGGGCACTGAAGCTTTCTTT. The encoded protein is CASSQTQGTEAFF.

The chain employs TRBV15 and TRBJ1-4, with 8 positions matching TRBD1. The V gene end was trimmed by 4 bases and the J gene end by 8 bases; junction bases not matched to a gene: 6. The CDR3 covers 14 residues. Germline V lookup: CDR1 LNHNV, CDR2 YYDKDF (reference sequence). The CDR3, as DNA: TGTGCCACCAGCACGCAGGGGGCTTGGGAAAAACTGTTTTTT. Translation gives CATSTQGAWEKLFF.

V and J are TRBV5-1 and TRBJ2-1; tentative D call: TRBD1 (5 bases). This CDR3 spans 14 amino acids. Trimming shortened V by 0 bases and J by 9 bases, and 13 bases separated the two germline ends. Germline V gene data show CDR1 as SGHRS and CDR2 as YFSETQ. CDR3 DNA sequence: TGCGCCAGCAGCTTGGCCAACGCAGGGATTGAGCAGTTCTTC. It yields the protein CASSLANAGIEQFF.

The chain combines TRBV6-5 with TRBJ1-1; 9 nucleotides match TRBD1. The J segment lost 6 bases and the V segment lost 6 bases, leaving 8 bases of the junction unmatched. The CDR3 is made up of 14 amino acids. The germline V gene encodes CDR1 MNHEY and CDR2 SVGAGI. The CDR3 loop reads CASSRDRVGPEAFF. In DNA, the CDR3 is TGTGCCAGCAGCCGGGACAGGGTAGGCCCTGAAGCTTTCTTT.

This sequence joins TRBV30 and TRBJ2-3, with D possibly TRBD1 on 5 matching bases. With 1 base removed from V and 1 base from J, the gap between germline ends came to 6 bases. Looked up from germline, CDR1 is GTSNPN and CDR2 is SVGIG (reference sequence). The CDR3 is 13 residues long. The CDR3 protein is CAWSEGGTDTQYF. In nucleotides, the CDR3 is TGTGCCTGGAGTGAAGGGGGCACAGATACGCAGTATTTT.

The CDR3 bases are TGCGCCAGCAGCCAAGCCCAAGCGGGAGAACTCCACGAGCAGTACTTC. As protein: CASSQAQAGELHEQYF. V is TRBV4-1 and J is TRBJ2-7; 8 positions match TRBD2. The length of the CDR3 is 16 residues. Germline CDR1 and CDR2: MGHRA and YSYEKL. V lost 1 base, J lost 5 bases, and 10 bases stayed unmatched.

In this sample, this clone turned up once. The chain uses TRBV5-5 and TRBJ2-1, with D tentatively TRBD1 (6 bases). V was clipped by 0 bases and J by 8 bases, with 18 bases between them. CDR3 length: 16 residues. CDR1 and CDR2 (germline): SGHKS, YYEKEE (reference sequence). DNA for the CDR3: TGTGCCAGCAGCTTGGGGGGGCGCGGTGATGTCTATGAGCAGTTCTTC. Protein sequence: CASSLGGRGDVYEQFF.

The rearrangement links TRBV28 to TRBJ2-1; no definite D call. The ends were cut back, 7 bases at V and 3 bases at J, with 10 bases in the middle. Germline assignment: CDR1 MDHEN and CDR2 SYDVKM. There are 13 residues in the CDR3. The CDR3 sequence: CASNLPVYNEQFF. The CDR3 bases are TGTGCCAGCAACTTACCCGTCTACAATGAGCAGTTCTTC.

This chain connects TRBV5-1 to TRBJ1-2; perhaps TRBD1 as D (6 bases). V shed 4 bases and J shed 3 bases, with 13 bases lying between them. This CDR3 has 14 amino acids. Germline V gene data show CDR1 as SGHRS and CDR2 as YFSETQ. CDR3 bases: TGCGCCAGCAGCGAAGGGGGAGGGTACTATGGCTACACCTTC. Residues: CASSEGGGYYGYTF.

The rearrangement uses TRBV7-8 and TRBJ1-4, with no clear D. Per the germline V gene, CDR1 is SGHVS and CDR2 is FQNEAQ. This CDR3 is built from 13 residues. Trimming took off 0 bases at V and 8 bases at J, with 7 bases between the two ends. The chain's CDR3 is CASSLAGGEKLFF. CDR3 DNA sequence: TGTGCCAGCAGCTTAGCCGGAGGCGAAAAACTGTTTTTT. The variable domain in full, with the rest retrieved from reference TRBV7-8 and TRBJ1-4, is GAGVSQSPRYKVAKRGQDVALRCDPISGHVSLFWYQQALGQGPEFLTYFQNEAQLDKSGLPSDRFFAERPEGSVSTLKIQRTQQEDSAVYLCASSLAGGEKLFFGSGTQLSVL.

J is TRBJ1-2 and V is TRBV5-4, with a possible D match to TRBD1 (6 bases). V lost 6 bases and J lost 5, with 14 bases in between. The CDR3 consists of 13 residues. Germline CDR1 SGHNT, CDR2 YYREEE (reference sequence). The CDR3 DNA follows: TGTGCCAGCACTGCCTGGGACACTTATGGCTACACCTTC. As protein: CASTAWDTYGYTF.

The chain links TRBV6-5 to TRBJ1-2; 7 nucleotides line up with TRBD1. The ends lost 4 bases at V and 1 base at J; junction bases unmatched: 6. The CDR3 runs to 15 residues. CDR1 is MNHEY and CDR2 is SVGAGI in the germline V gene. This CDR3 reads CASSSSTGNNYGYTF. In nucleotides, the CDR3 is TGTGCCAGCAGTTCCTCGACAGGGAATAACTATGGCTACACCTTC.

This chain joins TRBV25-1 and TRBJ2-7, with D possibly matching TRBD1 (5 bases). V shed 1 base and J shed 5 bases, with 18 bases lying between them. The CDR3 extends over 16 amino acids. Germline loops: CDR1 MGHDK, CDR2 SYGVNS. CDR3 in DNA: TGTGCCAGCAGTGAATTTCTCGGGCAGGGATGGCACGAGCAGTACTTC. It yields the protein CASSEFLGQGWHEQYF.

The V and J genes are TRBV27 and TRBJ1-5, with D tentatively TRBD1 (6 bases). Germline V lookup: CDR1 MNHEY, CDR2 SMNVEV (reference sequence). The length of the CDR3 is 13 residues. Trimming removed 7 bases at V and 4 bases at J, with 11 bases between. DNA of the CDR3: TGTGCCAGCACAGGGGACCAAAATCAGCCCCAGCATTTT. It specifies CASTGDQNQPQHF.

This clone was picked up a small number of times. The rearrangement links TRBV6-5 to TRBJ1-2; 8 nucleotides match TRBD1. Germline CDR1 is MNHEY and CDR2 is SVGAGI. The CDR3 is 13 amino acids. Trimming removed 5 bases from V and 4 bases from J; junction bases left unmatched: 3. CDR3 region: CASSQGAPYGYTF. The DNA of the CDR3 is TGTGCCAGCAGTCAGGGGGCTCCCTATGGCTACACCTTC.

The CDR3 here is CASSGLGAEETQYF. The CDR3 nucleotides are TGCGCCAGCAGCGGACTGGGAGCCGAAGAGACCCAGTACTTC. This chain links TRBV5-1 with TRBJ2-5; the D gene is possibly TRBD2 (5 bases). V lost 4 bases, J lost 3 bases, and 13 bases lay in between. CDR3 size: 14 residues. The germline gives CDR1 SGHRS, CDR2 YFSETQ. Variable domain in full (rest from reference TRBV5-1 and TRBJ2-5): KAGVTQTPRYLIKTRGQQVTLSCSPISGHRSVSWYQQTPGQGLQFLFEYFSETQRNKGNFPGRFSGRQFSNSRSEMNVSTLELGDSALYLCASSGLGAEETQYFGPGTRLLVL.